This passage covers 29 T cell receptor beta chains from one sample sequenced in a study of molecular identifiers for immune sequencing clone quantification (dated by TCRdb to about 2018). Libraries were built with PCR. The data were produced on a NextSeq 500. TCRdb trimmed the raw reads at Q25, called clones with MiXCR and kept productive beta chains. All rows with the same CDR3 protein become a single entry with the most common DNA and genes. For this sample there are approximately 590,000 distinct CDR3 sequences; 25% appear just once. The ten largest clones capture about 0.84% of the sample. Sample: naive CD8+ T cells from blood, with Jurkat cell RNA spiked in. The label giving this sample's cell subset or site can be read as: FACS-sorted CD8+CD4-CCR7+CD45RA+ naive T cells. These receptors all come from a human donor in good health. Some libraries in this study had Jurkat cell RNA spiked in.

This clonotype was seen only a few times. The CDR3 region has the DNA TGTGCCAGCAGCTTAGATCCTAGCGGGGGCGACACAGATACGCAGTATTTT. This gives the protein CASSLDPSGGDTDTQYF. The chain couples TRBV11-2 to TRBJ2-3; the match to TRBD2 covers 10 bases. The ends lost 0 bases at V and 2 bases at J; junction bases unmatched: 5. CDR1 SGHAT and CDR2 FQNNGV come from the germline V gene. The CDR3 is 17 residues long.

This clonotype turned up a few times. CDR3 nucleotides: TGTGCCAGTAGTACTTGGACTAGCGAGTACTACAATGAGCAGTTCTTC. The encoded protein is CASSTWTSEYYNEQFF. This chain uses TRBV19 with TRBJ2-1; TRBD2 matches at 9 bases. V was pared by 4 bases and J by 3 bases, with 7 bases of the junction left unmatched. CDR1 and CDR2 from the germline V gene are LNHDA and SQIVND (reference sequence). The CDR3 covers 16 residues.

The V call is TRBV5-1, the J call TRBJ1-1; a weak D match, TRBD1 (5 bases). Germline V gene sequence: CDR1 SGHRS, CDR2 YFSETQ. The V and J ends lost 4 bases and 5 bases respectively, with 15 bases between them. The length of the CDR3 is 14 residues. The CDR3 loop reads CASSPHEGSTEAFF. The CDR3 coding sequence is TGCGCCAGCAGCCCCCACGAGGGGAGTACTGAAGCTTTCTTT.

This sequence joins TRBV9 and TRBJ2-1, with a weak D call TRBD2 (5 bases). V was trimmed by 4 bases and J by 8 bases, leaving 16 bases between them. Germline V gene lookup returns CDR1 SGDLS and CDR2 YYNGEE. The CDR3 contains 14 residues. This chain's CDR3 is CASSMIASSHEQFF. CDR3 coding DNA: TGTGCCAGCAGCATGATAGCGAGCTCCCATGAGCAGTTCTTC.

A few counts support this clonotype. The chain has TRBV6-1 and TRBJ1-3; tentatively, D is TRBD1 (5 bases). This CDR3 region has 16 residues. Looked up from germline, CDR1 is MNHNS and CDR2 is SASEGT. Deletions cut 8 bases from V and 0 bases from J, with 17 bases between. CDR3 protein: CASVIRADTSGNTIYF. The DNA of the CDR3 is TGTGCCAGCGTTATCAGGGCAGACACCTCTGGAAACACCATATATTTT.

This clonotype was counted many times. The gene calls are TRBV20-1 and TRBJ2-7, with 7 positions matching TRBD1. J lost 2 bases, V lost 5 bases, and 6 bases had no gene match. The CDR3 extends over 13 amino acids. The germline gives CDR1 DFQATT, CDR2 SNEGSKA (reference sequence). The chain's CDR3 is CSAPQGVPYEQYF. The DNA for the CDR3 is TGCAGTGCTCCCCAGGGGGTCCCCTACGAGCAGTACTTC.

The V and J genes are TRBV27 and TRBJ2-7, with 9 bases that match TRBD1. Germline CDR1 reads MNHEY; CDR2 reads SMNVEV (reference sequence). The ends lost 6 bases at V and 3 bases at J; junction bases unmatched: 9. This CDR3 has 15 amino acids. Here the CDR3 reads CASSALQGAYYEQYF. CDR3 nucleotides: TGTGCCAGCAGCGCACTACAGGGGGCCTACTACGAGCAGTACTTC.

This clonotype was seen more than once but under ten times. This chain links TRBV12-3 or TRBV12-4 with TRBJ1-4; D perhaps matches TRBD1 (5 bases). V was shortened by 4 bases and J by 8 bases, with 20 bases between the two germline ends. This CDR3 comprises 16 residues. CDR3 residues: CASSSHPGPPKEKLFF. CDR3 DNA: TGTGCCAGCAGTTCTCACCCGGGACCGCCGAAAGAAAAACTGTTTTTT.

This clonotype was counted at least ten times. The V gene is TRBV10-3, the J gene TRBJ2-3, with TRBD2 matching 12 bases. CDR1 ENHRY and CDR2 SYGVKD come from the germline V gene. The V and J ends lost 3 bases and 1 base, in that order; junction bases with no gene match: 2. This CDR3 has 16 amino acids. In nucleotides, the CDR3 is TGTGCCATCAGTGAACCTAGCGGGAGGGGCACAGATACGCAGTATTTT. It translates to CAISEPSGRGTDTQYF.

The chain has TRBV25-1 and TRBJ2-1; 7 bases line up with TRBD2. Unmatched junction bases numbered 13, after V lost 1 base and J lost 4 bases. The germline CDR1 and CDR2 sequences are MGHDK and SYGVNS. CDR3 length: 18 residues. CDR3 amino acids: CASSEFLGGRAGYNEQFF. CDR3 coding DNA: TGTGCCAGCAGTGAATTTTTGGGAGGGAGGGCGGGGTACAATGAGCAGTTCTTC.

Comments on this clonotype: One base away lies a much larger clone, so this may be a sequencing read error. The chain couples TRBV29-1 to TRBJ2-7; D tentatively reads TRBD1 or TRBD2 (5 bases each). There are 13 residues in the CDR3. Germline assignment: CDR1 SQVTM and CDR2 ANQGSEA. The CDR3 loop is CSFERDLPGQQYF. DNA of the CDR3: TGCAGCTTTGAACGCGACCTACCGGGACAGCAGTACTTC.

V gene TRBV6-1 combines with J gene TRBJ1-4; D call uncertain. This CDR3 spans 16 amino acids. V was shortened by 1 base and J by 4 bases, with 13 bases between the two germline ends. Per germline, CDR1 MNHNS and CDR2 SASEGT. CDR3 protein: CASSEVVSGYNEKLFF. CDR3 in DNA: TGTGCCAGCAGTGAAGTAGTGTCGGGGTATAATGAAAAACTGTTTTTT.

In this sample, this clonotype turned up many times. This chain joins TRBV28 and TRBJ1-1, with D hard to call. This CDR3 is built from 12 residues. CDR1 is MDHEN and CDR2 is SYDVKM in the germline V gene. The V gene lost 6 bases and the J gene lost 3 bases, with 8 bases spanning the gap. CDR3 nucleotides: TGTGCCAGCAGGACCAGTTACACTGAAGCTTTCTTT. Amino acid sequence: CASRTSYTEAFF.

Concerning this clonotype: Being one base from a much bigger clone, this may be a read error. The rearrangement uses TRBV29-1 and TRBJ1-2, with D possibly TRBD1 on 5 matching bases. CDR1 and CDR2 from the germline V gene are SQVTM and ANQGSEA. The CDR3 is 18 amino acids. CDR3 in DNA: TGCGGCGTTGAAGATCAATCCCAGGCCGCAGGGTATAACTATGGCTACACCTTC. Translated: CGVEDQSQAAGYNYGYTF.

As regards this clonotype: This may come from a read error, since a much larger clone is one base off. As DNA, the CDR3 is TGTGCCAGCAGTTTAAATACCCTAGAGGCGAACACCGGGGAGCTGTTTTTT. As protein: CASSLNTLEANTGELFF. The chain links TRBV27 to TRBJ2-2; D uncertain. The CDR3 totals 17 residues. Germline lookup yields CDR1 MNHEY and CDR2 SMNVEV (reference sequence). V was clipped by 2 bases and J by 0 bases, with 13 bases between them.

Turning to this clonotype: The CDR3 does not end in the conserved phenylalanine or tryptophan, so this is likely a read error. This chain connects TRBV4-3 to TRBJ1-1; D is ambiguous. The CDR3 sequence is 13 residues long. Trimming took off 1 base at V and 1 base at J, with 4 bases between the two ends. Germline CDR1 is LGHNA and CDR2 is YSLEER. CDR3 residues: CASSQGANTEAFS. The CDR3 DNA reads as TGCGCCAGCAGCCAAGGGGCGAACACTGAAGCTTTCTCT.

This chain links TRBV19 with TRBJ2-2; tentatively, D is TRBD1 (6 bases). The CDR3 length is 15 residues. The germline V and J ends were trimmed by 4 bases and 6 bases, with 15 bases remaining between them. The V gene's germline CDR1 is LNHDA and CDR2 SQIVND (reference sequence). CDR3 DNA: TGTGCCAGTAGTACCCGGACAGAACTGTCCGGGGAGCTGTTTTTT. Translation gives CASSTRTELSGELFF.

The chain joins TRBV12-3 or TRBV12-4 to TRBJ1-2; D is ambiguous. CDR3 length equals 15 residues. V was cut by 4 bases and J by 2 bases, with 14 bases left in between. The CDR3 sequence: CASSWLVAENYGYTF. CDR3 coding DNA: TGTGCCAGCAGTTGGTTGGTTGCAGAAAACTATGGCTACACCTTC.

This clonotype was detected many times. The chain has TRBV7-9 and TRBJ1-1, with TRBD1 matching over 7 bases. The germline gives CDR1 SEHNR, CDR2 FQNEAQ (reference sequence). The CDR3 consists of 16 residues. J lost 7 bases, V lost 4 bases, and 15 bases had no gene match. For the CDR3, the DNA is TGTGCCAGCAGCTCCCAGGAATCTACAGGGGTAAATGAAGCTTTCTTT. Its translation is CASSSQESTGVNEAFF.

The chain has TRBV7-4 and TRBJ1-6, with TRBD1 identical over 7 bases. V gave up 1 base and J gave up 9 bases; unmatched junction bases: 3. The CDR3 consists of 14 residues. Per the germline V gene, CDR1 is SGHVT and CDR2 is SQSDAQ. CDR3 protein: CASSLVQGISPLHF. DNA for the CDR3: TGTGCCAGCAGCTTAGTACAGGGGATTTCACCCCTCCACTTT.

The V gene is TRBV19, the J gene TRBJ1-2; no clear D gene. Germline CDR1 is LNHDA and CDR2 is SQIVND (reference sequence). V shed 4 bases and J shed 4 bases, with 10 bases lying between them. The CDR3 is made up of 13 amino acids. CDR3 in amino acids: CASSNGPVYGYTF. In nucleotides, the CDR3 is TGTGCCAGTAGTAATGGACCGGTCTATGGCTACACCTTC.

This clonotype has a count of ten or more. The CDR3 coding sequence is TGTGCCAGCAGCTTAGAGGGTGGGTCGGTACTAGCGGGAGTTATGGATACGCAGTATTTT. Residues: CASSLEGGSVLAGVMDTQYF. The rearrangement uses TRBV7-2 and TRBJ2-3, with 11 bases aligning to TRBD2. V shed 1 base, J shed 6 bases, and the junction held 18 bases outside the gene matches. CDR1 SGHTA and CDR2 FQGNSA come from the germline V gene. This CDR3 region has 20 residues.

There are a few counts of this clonotype. This sequence joins TRBV5-6 and TRBJ2-5; TRBD2 agrees at 8 bases. In germline, CDR1 is SGHDT, CDR2 YYEEEE. V trimming: 6 bases; J trimming: 5 bases; junction bases outside the gene matches: 12. The CDR3 runs 15 residues. The CDR3 reads CASNLRGAGGETQYF. In DNA, the CDR3 is TGTGCCAGCAACCTGCGGGGGGCCGGCGGCGAGACCCAGTACTTC.

This clonotype was seen many times. The V and J genes are TRBV4-1 and TRBJ2-2; 9 nucleotides agree with TRBD1. This CDR3 has 15 amino acids. The trim removed 2 bases at V and 9 bases at J, leaving 7 bases unmatched. CDR1 and CDR2 from the germline V gene are MGHRA and YSYEKL. The CDR3 spells CASSQPGTGFWELFF. The CDR3 region has the DNA TGCGCCAGCAGCCAACCCGGGACAGGGTTTTGGGAGCTGTTTTTT.

About this clonotype itself: This may be a read error, as it is one base from a much larger clone. The chain is built from TRBV19 and TRBJ1-1; no clear D gene. The CDR3 length is 13 residues. The germline V gene encodes CDR1 LNHDA and CDR2 SQIVND (reference sequence). Trimming stripped 2 bases from V and 6 bases from J, with 10 bases between. This CDR3 reads CASSIWINAEAFF. The CDR3 DNA follows: TGTGCCAGTAGTATATGGATCAACGCTGAAGCTTTCTTT.

This clonotype has ten or more counts. V usage is TRBV29-1 and J usage is TRBJ2-7; perhaps D is TRBD1 or TRBD2 (5 bases each). Germline CDR1 SQVTM, CDR2 ANQGSEA. Trimming removed 5 bases from V and 7 bases from J, with 15 bases in between. The CDR3 extends over 12 amino acids. The CDR3 here is CSVLGTLREQYF. The CDR3 nucleotides are TGCAGCGTTCTGGGGACCCTAAGGGAGCAGTACTTC.

The sample holds many counts of this clonotype. This sequence joins TRBV4-2 and TRBJ2-3; TRBD2 aligns across 9 bases. Germline lookup yields CDR1 LGHNA and CDR2 YNFKEQ. J gave up 3 bases and V 2 bases, and 6 bases lay outside the gene matches. The CDR3 length is 16 residues. The CDR3 DNA is TGTGCCAGCAGCCAACAGGCGGGGGGGAGTACAGATACGCAGTATTTT. This codes for CASSQQAGGSTDTQYF.

Remarks on this clonotype: A much larger clone differs from this one at a single base, so this may be a read error. This chain uses TRBV20-1 with TRBJ2-2; 11 positions agree with TRBD2. This CDR3 contains 15 residues. The germline gives CDR1 DFQATT, CDR2 SNEGSKA (reference sequence). The chain's CDR3 is CSAGTSGLNTGGLFF. The CDR3 region has the DNA TGCAGTGCCGGGACTAGCGGACTGAACACCGGGGGGCTGTTTTTT.

There are a few counts of this clonotype. The chain is built from TRBV19 and TRBJ2-1; 9 bases fit TRBD2. This CDR3 region has 16 residues. After removal of 3 bases from V and 3 bases from J, the junction contained 6 bases not matched to a gene. CDR1 and CDR2 (germline): LNHDA, SQIVND (reference sequence). CDR3 loop: CASSISSSGIYNEQFF. CDR3 nucleotides: TGTGCCAGTAGTATCTCATCTAGCGGGATCTACAATGAGCAGTTCTTC.